This TCR beta chain was sequenced during a study of blood T cell repertoires in COVID-19. Study information: COVID-19 samples from acute and convalescent phases originated in the United States, Italy and Spain.

This CDR3 has 15 amino acids. V was clipped by 5 bases and J by 4 bases, with 17 bases between them. From germline, CDR1 is SEHNR and CDR2 FQNEAQ (reference sequence). In the study's own analysis: Amplification with reference gene primers provided the estimates of nucleated cell counts. Only in-frame clones appear in the TCRdb table, and some are missing; sequencing was by immunoSEQ multiplex PCR. V and J calls plus clone size are reproduced from that table; the DNA served to infer D and trimming. The data show under 200,000 clones, 80% seen once. This chain links TRBV7-9 with TRBJ1-1, with D perhaps matching TRBD1 (5 bases). The source is a man aged 65-85 years with active or convalescent COVID-19. Sequencing was done on a sample of peripheral blood. CDR3 in DNA: TGTGCCAGCAGCCCCTACGGTAGGGGCACCACTGAAGCTTTCTTT. Amino acid sequence: CASSPYGRGTTEAFF. The full variable domain, in which reference TRBV7-9 and TRBJ1-1 provide the parts outside the CDR3, is DTGVSQNPRHKITKRGQNVTFRCDPISEHNRLYWYRQTLGQGPEFLTYFQNEAQLEKSRLLSDRFSAERPKGSFSTLEIQRTEQGDSAMYLCASSPYGRGTTEAFFGQGTRLTVV.